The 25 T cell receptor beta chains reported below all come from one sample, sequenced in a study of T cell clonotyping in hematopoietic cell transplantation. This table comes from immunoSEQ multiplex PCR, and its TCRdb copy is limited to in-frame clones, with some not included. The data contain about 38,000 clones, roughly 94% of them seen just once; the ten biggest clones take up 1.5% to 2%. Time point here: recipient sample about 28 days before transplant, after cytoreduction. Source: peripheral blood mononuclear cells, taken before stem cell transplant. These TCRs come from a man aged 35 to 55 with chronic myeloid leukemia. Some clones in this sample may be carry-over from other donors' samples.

CDR3 loop: CASSPLQLSYNSPLHF. The CDR3 DNA reads TGTGCCAGCTCACCGCTTCAGCTTAGCTATAATTCACCCCTCCACTTT. The chain carries TRBV18 and TRBJ1-6; no reliable D call. V lost 3 bases and J 3 bases, leaving 12 bases between the germline ends. This CDR3 is built from 16 residues. Per germline, CDR1 KGHSH and CDR2 LQKENI.

CDR3 in DNA: TGCAGCGTCTTCGGGGGGCGAACTGAAGCTTTCTTT. This encodes CSVFGGRTEAFF. The V call is TRBV29-1, the J call TRBJ1-1; a possible D gene is TRBD1 (6 bases). V lost 6 bases and J lost 5, with 13 bases in between. CDR3 length: 12 residues. Germline values: CDR1 SQVTM, CDR2 ANQGSEA.

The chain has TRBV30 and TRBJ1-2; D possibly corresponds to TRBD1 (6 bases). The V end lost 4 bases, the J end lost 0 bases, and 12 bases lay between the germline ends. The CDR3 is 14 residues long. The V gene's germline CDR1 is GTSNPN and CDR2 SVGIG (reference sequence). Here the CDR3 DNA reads TGTGCCTGGACCTGGACAGCTACTAACTATGGCTACACCTTC. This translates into CAWTWTATNYGYTF.

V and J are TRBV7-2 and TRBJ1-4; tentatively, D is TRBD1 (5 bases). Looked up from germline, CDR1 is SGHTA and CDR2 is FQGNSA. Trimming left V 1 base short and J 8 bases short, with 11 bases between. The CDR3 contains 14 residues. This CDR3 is CASSLGGGREKLFF. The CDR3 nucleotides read TGTGCCAGCAGCTTAGGGGGGGGAAGAGAAAAACTGTTTTTT.

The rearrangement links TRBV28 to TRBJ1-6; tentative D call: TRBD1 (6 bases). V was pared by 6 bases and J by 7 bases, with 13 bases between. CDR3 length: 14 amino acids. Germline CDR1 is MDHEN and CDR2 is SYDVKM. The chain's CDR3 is CASRAGTSNSPLHF. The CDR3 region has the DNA TGTGCCAGCAGGGCCGGGACATCCAATTCACCCCTCCACTTT. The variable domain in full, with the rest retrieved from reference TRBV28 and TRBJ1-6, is DVKVTQSSRYLVKRTGEKVFLECVQDMDHENMFWYRQDPGLGLRLIYFSYDVKMKEKGDIPEGYSVSREKKERFSLILESASTNQTSMYLCASRAGTSNSPLHFGNGTRLTVT.

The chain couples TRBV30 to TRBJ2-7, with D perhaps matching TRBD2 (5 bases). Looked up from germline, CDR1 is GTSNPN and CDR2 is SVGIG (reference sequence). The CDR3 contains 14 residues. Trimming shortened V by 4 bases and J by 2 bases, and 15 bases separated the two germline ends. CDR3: CAWTRALGTYEQYF. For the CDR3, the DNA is TGTGCCTGGACGAGGGCACTAGGGACCTACGAGCAGTACTTC.

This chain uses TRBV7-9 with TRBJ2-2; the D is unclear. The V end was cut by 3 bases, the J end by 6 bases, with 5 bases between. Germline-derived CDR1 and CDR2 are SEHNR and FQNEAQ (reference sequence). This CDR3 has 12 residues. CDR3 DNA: TGTGCCAGCAGCTTTCATCCCGGGGAGCTGTTTTTT. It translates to CASSFHPGELFF.

The chain's CDR3 is CASSTNRGLNEKLFF. CDR3 nucleotide sequence: TGCGCCAGCAGCACTAACAGGGGGCTTAATGAAAAACTGTTTTTT. V and J are TRBV4-3 and TRBJ1-4; the match to TRBD1 covers 9 bases. With V trimmed by 5 bases and J by 4 bases, 5 bases remained unmatched. Germline V gene lookup returns CDR1 LGHNA and CDR2 YSLEER. This CDR3 comprises 15 residues.

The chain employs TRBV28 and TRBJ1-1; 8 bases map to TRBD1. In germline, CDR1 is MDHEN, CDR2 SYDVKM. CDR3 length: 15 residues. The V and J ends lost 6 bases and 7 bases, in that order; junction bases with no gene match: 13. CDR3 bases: TGTGCCAGCAGCCCCGGGACAGGCCCTAGCCGTGAAGCTTTCTTT. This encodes CASSPGTGPSREAFF.

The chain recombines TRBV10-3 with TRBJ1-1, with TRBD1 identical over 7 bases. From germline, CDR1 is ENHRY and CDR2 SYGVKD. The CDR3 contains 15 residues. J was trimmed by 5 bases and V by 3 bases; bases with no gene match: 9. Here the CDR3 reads CAISDPTGRKTEAFF. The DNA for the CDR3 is TGTGCCATCAGTGACCCGACAGGGAGAAAAACTGAAGCTTTCTTT.

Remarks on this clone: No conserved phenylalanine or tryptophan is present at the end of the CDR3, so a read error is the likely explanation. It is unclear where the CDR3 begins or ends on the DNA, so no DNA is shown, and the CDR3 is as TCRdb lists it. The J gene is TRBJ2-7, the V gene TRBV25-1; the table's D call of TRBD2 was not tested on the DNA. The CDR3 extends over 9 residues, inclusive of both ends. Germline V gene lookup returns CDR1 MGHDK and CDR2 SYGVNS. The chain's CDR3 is CASSPHLTE.

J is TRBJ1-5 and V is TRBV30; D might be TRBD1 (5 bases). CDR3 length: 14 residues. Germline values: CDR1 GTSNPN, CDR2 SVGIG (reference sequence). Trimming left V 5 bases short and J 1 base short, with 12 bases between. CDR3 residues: CAWAGGLSNQPQHF. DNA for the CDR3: TGTGCCTGGGCCGGGGGGTTGAGCAATCAGCCCCAGCATTTT. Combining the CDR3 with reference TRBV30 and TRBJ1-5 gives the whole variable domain SQTIHQWPATLVQPVGSPLSLECTVEGTSNPNLYWYRQAAGRGLQLLFYSVGIGQISSEVPQNLSASRPQDRQFILSSKKLLLSDSGFYLCAWAGGLSNQPQHFGDGTRLSIL.

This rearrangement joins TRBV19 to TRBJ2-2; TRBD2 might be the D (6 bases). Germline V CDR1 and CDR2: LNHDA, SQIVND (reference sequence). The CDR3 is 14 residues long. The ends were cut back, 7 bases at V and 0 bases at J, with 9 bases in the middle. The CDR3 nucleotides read TGTGCCAGTAAGAGGAGGGCGAACACCGGGGAGCTGTTTTTT. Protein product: CASKRRANTGELFF.

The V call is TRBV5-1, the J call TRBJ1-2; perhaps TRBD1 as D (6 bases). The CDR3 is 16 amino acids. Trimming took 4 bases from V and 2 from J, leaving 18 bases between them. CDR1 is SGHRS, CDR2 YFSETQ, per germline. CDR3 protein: CASSPWAGASNYGYTF. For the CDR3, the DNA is TGCGCCAGCAGCCCCTGGGCAGGGGCTTCCAACTATGGCTACACCTTC.

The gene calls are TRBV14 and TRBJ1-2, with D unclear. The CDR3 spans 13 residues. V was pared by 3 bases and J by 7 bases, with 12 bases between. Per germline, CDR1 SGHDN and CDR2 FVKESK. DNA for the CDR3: TGTGCCAGCAGCCAGGGTTTCTCCCCTGGCTACACCTTC. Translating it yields CASSQGFSPGYTF.

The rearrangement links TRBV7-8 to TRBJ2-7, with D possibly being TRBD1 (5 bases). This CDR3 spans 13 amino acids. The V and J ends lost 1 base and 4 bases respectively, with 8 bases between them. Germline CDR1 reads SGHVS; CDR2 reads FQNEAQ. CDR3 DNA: TGTGCCAGCAGCTTAGGACAGATTTACGAGCAGTACTTC. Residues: CASSLGQIYEQYF. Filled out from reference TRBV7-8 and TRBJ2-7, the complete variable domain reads GAGVSQSPRYKVAKRGQDVALRCDPISGHVSLFWYQQALGQGPEFLTYFQNEAQLDKSGLPSDRFFAERPEGSVSTLKIQRTQQEDSAVYLCASSLGQIYEQYFGPGTRLTVT.

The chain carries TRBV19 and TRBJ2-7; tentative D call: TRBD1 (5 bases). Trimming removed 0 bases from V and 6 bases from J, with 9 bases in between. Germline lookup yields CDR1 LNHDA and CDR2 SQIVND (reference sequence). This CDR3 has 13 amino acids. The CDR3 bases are TGTGCCAGTAGTATAGAAAAGGGGTCCGAGCAGTACTTC. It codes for CASSIEKGSEQYF.

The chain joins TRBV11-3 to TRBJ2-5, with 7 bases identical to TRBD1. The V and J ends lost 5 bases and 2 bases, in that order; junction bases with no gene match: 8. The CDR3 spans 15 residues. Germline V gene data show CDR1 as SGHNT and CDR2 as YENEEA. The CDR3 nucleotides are TGTGCCAGCAGCCCATACTGGGACAGACAAGAGACCCAGTACTTC. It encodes CASSPYWDRQETQYF. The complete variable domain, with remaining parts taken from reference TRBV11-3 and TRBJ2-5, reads EAGVVQSPRYKIIEKKQPVAFWCNPISGHNTLYWYLQNLGQGPELLIRYENEEAVDDSQLPKDRFSAERLKGVDSTLKIQPAELGDSAVYLCASSPYWDRQETQYFGPGTRLLVL.

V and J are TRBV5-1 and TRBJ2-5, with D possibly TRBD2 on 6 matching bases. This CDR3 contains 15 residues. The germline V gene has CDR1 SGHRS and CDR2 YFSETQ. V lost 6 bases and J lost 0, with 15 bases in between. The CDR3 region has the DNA TGCGCCAGCACCTTAGGAGGGGAGTACCAAGAGACCCAGTACTTC. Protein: CASTLGGEYQETQYF.

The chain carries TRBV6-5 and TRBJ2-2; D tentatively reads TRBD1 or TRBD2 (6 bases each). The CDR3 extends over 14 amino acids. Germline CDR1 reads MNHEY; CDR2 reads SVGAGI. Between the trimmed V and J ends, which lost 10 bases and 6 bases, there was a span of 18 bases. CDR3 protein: CATGKGGGPGELFF. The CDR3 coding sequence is TGTGCCACCGGGAAGGGGGGAGGCCCCGGGGAGCTGTTTTTT.

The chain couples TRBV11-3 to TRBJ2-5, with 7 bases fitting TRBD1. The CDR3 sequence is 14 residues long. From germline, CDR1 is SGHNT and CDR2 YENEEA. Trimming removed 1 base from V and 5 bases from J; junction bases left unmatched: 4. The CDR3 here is CASSLGGRGETQYF. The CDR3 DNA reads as TGTGCCAGCAGCTTAGGTGGCAGGGGGGAGACCCAGTACTTC.

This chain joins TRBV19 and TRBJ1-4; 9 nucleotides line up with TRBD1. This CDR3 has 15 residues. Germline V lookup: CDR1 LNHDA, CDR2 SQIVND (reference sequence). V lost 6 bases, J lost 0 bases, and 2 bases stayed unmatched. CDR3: CASRGQGATNEKLFF. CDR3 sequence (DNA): TGTGCCAGTAGGGGACAGGGCGCAACTAATGAAAAACTGTTTTTT.

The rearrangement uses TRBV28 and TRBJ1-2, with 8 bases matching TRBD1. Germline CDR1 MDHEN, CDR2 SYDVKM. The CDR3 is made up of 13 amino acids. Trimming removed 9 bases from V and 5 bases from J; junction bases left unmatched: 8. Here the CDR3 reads CASRQGTWYGYTF. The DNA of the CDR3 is TGTGCCAGTCGACAGGGGACGTGGTATGGCTACACCTTC.

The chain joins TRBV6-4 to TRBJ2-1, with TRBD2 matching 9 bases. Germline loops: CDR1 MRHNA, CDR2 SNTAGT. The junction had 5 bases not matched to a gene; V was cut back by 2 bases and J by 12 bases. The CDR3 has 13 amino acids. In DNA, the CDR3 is TGTGCCAGCAGTGACATAGCGGGGGTCGCGCAGTTCTTC. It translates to CASSDIAGVAQFF.

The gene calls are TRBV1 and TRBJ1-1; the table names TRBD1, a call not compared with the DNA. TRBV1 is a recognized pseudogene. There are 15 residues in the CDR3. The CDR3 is CTSSGGQGKNTEAFF. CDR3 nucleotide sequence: TGCACCAGCAGCGGGGGACAGGGGAAGAACACTGAAGCTTTCTTT.